This T cell receptor beta chain was captured in a study of blood T cell repertoires in COVID-19. The overall study: COVID-19 samples collected from the United States, Italy and Spain covered acute and convalescent phases. PBMCs, B-cell-depleted T cells, or T cells were the source of the cDNA or gDNA that made up the material.

The germline CDR1 and CDR2 sequences are SNHLY and FYNNEI. V lost 7 bases to trimming and J lost 3 bases, with 7 bases between them. The CDR3 sequence is 12 residues long. In the authors' workflow: Estimates of nucleated cell counts were drawn from the amplification of reference gene primers. Produced via immunoSEQ multiplex PCR; TCRdb's table is partial and in-frame only. V, J and clone size were drawn from that table, and D and trimming were deduced from the DNA. The table lists just under 60,000 clones, about 86% of them singletons, with around 9.6% in the top ten. During active infection, Seattle patients enrolled and were then monitored through disease.

The sample taken for sequencing was peripheral blood. The receptor was isolated from a man older than 75 with COVID-19, enrolled during active disease. This chain joins TRBV2 and TRBJ1-3; D uncertain. CDR3 residues: CASIRVGNTIYF. The CDR3 bases are TGTGCCAGCATTCGTGTTGGAAACACCATATATTTT.